This TCR beta chain was observed in a study of blood T cell repertoires in COVID-19. V gave up 0 bases and J gave up 0 bases, with 7 bases separating them. Germline V gene data show CDR1 as SGDLS and CDR2 as YYNGEE. This CDR3 comprises 15 residues. Clones were read by immunoSEQ multiplex PCR, and TCRdb kept only the in-frame ones, dropping some. The sample carries approximately 150,000 clones, around nine tenths recorded once. The chain joins TRBV9 to TRBJ2-1; no definite D call. The TCR was taken from a woman between 50 and 59 years old with active or convalescent COVID-19. Sequences were obtained from peripheral blood. The CDR3, as DNA: TGTGCCAGCAGCGTAGAGCAGGACTCCTACAATGAGCAGTTCTTC. Translated, it gives CASSVEQDSYNEQFF.